The 10 T cell receptor beta chains given below trace back to one sample, sequenced in a study of T cell changes during pregnancy in multiple sclerosis. Clones were read by immunoSEQ multiplex PCR, and TCRdb kept only the in-frame ones, dropping some. This sample has around 65,000 clones, with approximately 85% found just once. The sample here was peripheral blood, taken in the first trimester of pregnancy. These receptors all stem from a female donor with multiple sclerosis, enrolled in a pregnancy study.

This clone came up a few times. The rearrangement links TRBV5-1 to TRBJ1-1; D remains unclear. Germline V gene sequence: CDR1 SGHRS, CDR2 YFSETQ. CDR3 length: 14 amino acids. The ends were cut back, 0 bases at V and 1 base at J, with 7 bases in the middle. In DNA, the CDR3 is TGCGCCAGCAGCTTGGTTGGCGGGAACACTGAAGCTTTCTTT. It specifies CASSLVGGNTEAFF. The entire variable domain, with the rest obtained from reference TRBV5-1 and TRBJ1-1, is as follows: KAGVTQTPRYLIKTRGQQVTLSCSPISGHRSVSWYQQTPGQGLQFLFEYFSETQRNKGNFPGRFSGRQFSNSRSEMNVSTLELGDSALYLCASSLVGGNTEAFFGQGTRLTVV.

The CDR3 nucleotides read TGTGCCAGCAGTCTCAGAAACTATGGCTACACCTTC. This codes for CASSLRNYGYTF. The chain joins TRBV7-2 to TRBJ1-2, with no clear D. Trimming removed 6 bases from V and 2 bases from J, with 7 bases in between. The CDR3 consists of 12 residues. Germline lookup yields CDR1 SGHTA and CDR2 FQGNSA.

The chain employs TRBV5-1 and TRBJ1-1; perhaps TRBD1 as D (5 bases). The CDR3 runs 13 residues. The V and J ends lost 2 bases and 1 base respectively, with 6 bases between them. Per germline, CDR1 SGHRS and CDR2 YFSETQ. The CDR3 is CASSLQENTEAFF. Written as DNA, the CDR3 is TGCGCCAGCAGCTTACAGGAGAACACTGAAGCTTTCTTT.

Points on this clone: The junction departs from the called germline gene at one end, perhaps through a read error. The CDR3 here is CASSLDRGYGELFF. The CDR3 DNA is TGTGCTAGCAGCCTGGACAGGGGATACGGGGAGCTGTTTTTT. The chain has TRBV7-7 and TRBJ2-2; 9 nucleotides match TRBD1. This CDR3 is built from 14 residues. CDR1 and CDR2 (germline): SSHAT, FNYEAQ (reference sequence).

This chain's CDR3 is CASREQGQETQYF. CDR3 sequence (DNA): TGTGCCAGCAGAGAACAGGGTCAAGAGACCCAGTACTTC. The rearrangement uses TRBV13 and TRBJ2-5; D is perhaps TRBD1 (6 bases). The ends were cut back, 6 bases at V and 2 bases at J, with 10 bases in the middle. The length of the CDR3 is 13 residues. Germline loops: CDR1 PRHDT, CDR2 FYEKMQ (reference sequence).

The V gene is TRBV6-6, the J gene TRBJ1-5, with a possible D match to TRBD1 (6 bases). Trimming removed 2 bases at V and 7 bases at J, with 12 bases between. The CDR3 consists of 14 residues. The germline CDR1 and CDR2 sequences are MNHNY and SVGAGI (reference sequence). The CDR3 sequence: CASSYTLGAQPQHF. For the CDR3, the DNA is TGTGCCAGCAGTTACACTTTGGGGGCCCAGCCCCAGCATTTT.

The V and J genes are TRBV10-3 and TRBJ2-7; TRBD2 matches at 9 bases. Germline lookup yields CDR1 ENHRY and CDR2 SYGVKD. The CDR3 totals 14 residues. V lost 5 bases to trimming and J lost 0 bases; unmatched junction nucleotides: 2. The CDR3, as DNA: TGTGCCATCAGTCCGGGACTAGCCTCCTACGAGCAGTACTTC. Translating gives CAISPGLASYEQYF.

This rearrangement joins TRBV7-4 to TRBJ1-1; 7 positions match TRBD1. Trimming took 5 bases from V and 4 from J; bases not matched to a gene: 7. The CDR3 has 14 residues. In germline, CDR1 is SGHVT, CDR2 SQSDAQ. The CDR3 protein is CASSPPGGLTEAFF. The CDR3 DNA is TGTGCCAGCAGCCCCCCAGGGGGACTCACTGAAGCTTTCTTT.

V is TRBV30 and J is TRBJ2-3; 11 bases map to TRBD2. The CDR3 is made up of 16 amino acids. Germline loops: CDR1 GTSNPN, CDR2 SVGIG (reference sequence). The V gene end was trimmed by 1 base and the J gene end by 4 bases; junction bases not matched to a gene: 7. The CDR3 is CAWSGSLAGGSDTQYF. CDR3 DNA sequence: TGTGCCTGGAGTGGGAGCCTAGCGGGAGGATCAGATACGCAGTATTTT.

J is TRBJ1-5 and V is TRBV19; 7 bases map to TRBD1. From germline, CDR1 is LNHDA and CDR2 SQIVND (reference sequence). This CDR3 has 15 residues. Germline trimming cut 4 bases from V and 5 bases from J; bases unmatched to any gene: 8. CDR3 sequence (DNA): TGTGCCAGTAGTACGCGCCGGGACAGTTATCAGCCCCAGCATTTT. Amino acids: CASSTRRDSYQPQHF.